Each of the 17 T cell receptor beta chains below was sequenced from the same sample in a study of blood T cell repertoires in COVID-19. The method was immunoSEQ multiplex PCR; TCRdb's version includes in-frame clones alone and lacks a portion of them. Of roughly 300,000 clones in the sample, 85% were seen once. Specimen: PBMCs or T cells enriched from blood (not recorded which). Every receptor here comes from a woman aged 45 to 65 who had recovered from COVID-19.

The chain joins TRBV4-3 to TRBJ1-6; D not resolved. The ends were cut back, 0 bases at V and 9 bases at J, with 6 bases in the middle. The CDR3 sequence is 13 residues long. In germline, CDR1 is LGHNA, CDR2 YSLEER. The CDR3 here is CASSQERVSPLHF. DNA for the CDR3: TGCGCCAGCAGCCAAGAACGCGTTTCACCCCTCCACTTT.

This clone was detected only once. The chain joins TRBV13 to TRBJ1-5, with D perhaps TRBD1 (5 bases). Germline V lookup: CDR1 PRHDT, CDR2 FYEKMQ (reference sequence). CDR3 length: 17 residues. V lost 0 bases and J 0 bases, leaving 12 bases between the germline ends. CDR3 DNA sequence: TGTGCCAGCAGCTTAGGCCTAACAGGCGCTAGCAATCAGCCCCAGCATTTT. Its translation: CASSLGLTGASNQPQHF.

The chain couples TRBV28 to TRBJ2-1; 9 nucleotides align to TRBD2. The germline V gene encodes CDR1 MDHEN and CDR2 SYDVKM. The CDR3 runs 15 residues. The J segment lost 9 bases and the V segment lost 7 bases, leaving 13 bases of the junction unmatched. CDR3 nucleotides: TGTGCCAGCACCCCTGGGGCGGGGGGGCTCCGTGAGCAGTTCTTC. Translation gives CASTPGAGGLREQFF. Filled out from reference TRBV28 and TRBJ2-1, the complete variable domain reads DVKVTQSSRYLVKRTGEKVFLECVQDMDHENMFWYRQDPGLGLRLIYFSYDVKMKEKGDIPEGYSVSREKKERFSLILESASTNQTSMYLCASTPGAGGLREQFFGPGTRLTVL.

J is TRBJ1-5 and V is TRBV15; 7 bases match TRBD1. The CDR3 is made up of 13 amino acids. The V and J ends lost 4 bases and 6 bases, in that order; junction bases with no gene match: 3. CDR1 LNHNV and CDR2 YYDKDF come from the germline V gene (reference sequence). CDR3 sequence reads: CATSKDRAQPQHF. The CDR3 DNA follows: TGTGCCACCAGCAAAGACAGGGCTCAGCCCCAGCATTTT.

The V call is TRBV12-3 or TRBV12-4, the J call TRBJ1-1, with no clear D. Between the trimmed V and J ends, which lost 5 bases and 8 bases, there was a span of 12 bases. The CDR3 sequence is 12 residues long. The CDR3 protein is CASSRGGREAFF. The CDR3 DNA sequence: TGTGCCAGCAGTCGCGGTGGCCGCGAAGCTTTCTTT.

The chain recombines TRBV3-1 (or the pseudogene TRBV3-2) with TRBJ2-7; TRBD1 might be the D (5 bases). Per germline, CDR1 LGHDT and CDR2 YNNKEL (reference sequence). This CDR3 has 14 amino acids. Trimming removed 1 base at V and 3 bases at J, with 10 bases between. The CDR3 protein is CASSQVTGDYEQYF. The DNA of the CDR3 is TGTGCCAGCAGCCAAGTCACAGGAGACTACGAGCAGTACTTC.

This clone came up once. This chain joins TRBV11-2 and TRBJ2-7, with 7 bases lining up with TRBD2. Trimming cost V 4 bases and J 3 bases; bases outside gene matches: 3. The CDR3 contains 13 residues. Germline-derived CDR1 and CDR2 are SGHAT and FQNNGV. The CDR3, as DNA: TGTGCCAGCAGCTCAGGACTAGACTACGAGCAGTACTTC. As protein: CASSSGLDYEQYF.

The chain employs TRBV11-2 and TRBJ2-3, with TRBD2 matching over 7 bases. The V and J ends lost 1 base and 0 bases, in that order; junction bases with no gene match: 7. The CDR3 length is 17 residues. Germline loops: CDR1 SGHAT, CDR2 FQNNGV. The CDR3 bases are TGTGCCAGCAGCTTAGGGGGGGGAGCGCCGAGCACAGATACGCAGTATTTT. Its protein is CASSLGGGAPSTDTQYF.

The chain has TRBV7-2 and TRBJ1-3; D remains ambiguous. The CDR3 spans 19 residues. Per the germline V gene, CDR1 is SGHTA and CDR2 is FQGNSA. The V end was cut by 1 base, the J end by 0 bases, with 19 bases between. The CDR3 protein is CASSLVFAILAPSGNTIYF. DNA for the CDR3: TGTGCCAGCAGCTTAGTATTCGCCATATTGGCTCCCTCTGGAAACACCATATATTTT.

A single count supports this clone. This CDR3 reads CASSFRQGVQAFF. The CDR3 nucleotides are TGTGCCAGCAGTTTCAGACAGGGGGTCCAGGCTTTCTTT. The chain links TRBV27 to TRBJ1-1; TRBD1 agrees at 9 bases. Germline V gives CDR1 MNHEY, CDR2 SMNVEV (reference sequence). CDR3 length equals 13 residues. The junction had 7 bases not matched to a gene; V was cut back by 3 bases and J by 11 bases.

This clone was observed a few times. This chain joins TRBV5-4 and TRBJ1-5; TRBD1 might be the D (6 bases). Trimming took off 7 bases at V and 1 base at J, with 15 bases between the two ends. This CDR3 is built from 15 residues. The germline gives CDR1 SGHNT, CDR2 YYREEE (reference sequence). In nucleotides, the CDR3 is TGTGCCAGCTTCCCCCCCACAGGGAGCAATCAGCCCCAGCATTTT. This encodes CASFPPTGSNQPQHF.

This chain uses TRBV9 with TRBJ2-7; D perhaps matches TRBD2 (6 bases). CDR1 is SGDLS, CDR2 YYNGEE, per germline. V was trimmed by 4 bases and J by 4 bases, leaving 15 bases between them. CDR3 length equals 14 residues. The CDR3 nucleotides read TGTGCCAGCAGCACGAGGGACTCCTTATACGAGCAGTACTTC. Translated: CASSTRDSLYEQYF.

The chain joins TRBV18 to TRBJ1-4; 11 nucleotides agree with TRBD1. The CDR3 is made up of 15 amino acids. V lost 6 bases, J lost 3 bases, and 3 bases stayed unmatched. Germline loops: CDR1 KGHSH, CDR2 LQKENI. CDR3 DNA: TGTGCCAGCTCTGGACAGGGGGCATCTAATGAAAAACTGTTTTTT. As protein: CASSGQGASNEKLFF.

V and J are TRBV9 and TRBJ2-1, with D possibly TRBD2 on 6 matching bases. The CDR3 runs to 12 residues. Per the germline V gene, CDR1 is SGDLS and CDR2 is YYNGEE. V dropped 6 bases and J dropped 10 bases, with 14 bases sitting between them. CDR3 residues: CASNGGGLEQFF. CDR3 nucleotides: TGTGCCAGCAACGGGGGAGGACTCGAGCAGTTCTTC.

The gene calls are TRBV24-1 and TRBJ2-3; D perhaps matches TRBD1 (5 bases). The CDR3 totals 15 residues. Trimming shortened V by 6 bases and J by 0 bases, and 12 bases separated the two germline ends. CDR1 is KGHDR, CDR2 SFDVKD, per germline. For the CDR3, the DNA is TGTGCCACCAGTTATGGGGCTTTAAGCACAGATACGCAGTATTTT. Translating gives CATSYGALSTDTQYF.

In regard to this clone: The identical CDR3 is also encoded by other nucleotide sequences in the sample. CDR3 nucleotide sequence: TGTGCCAGCTCACCGTGGGGGGATAATGAAAAACTGTTTTTT. It is translated as CASSPWGDNEKLFF. J is TRBJ1-4 and V is TRBV18; D possibly corresponds to TRBD1 (5 bases). CDR1 is KGHSH and CDR2 is LQKENI in the germline V gene. The CDR3 contains 14 residues. Trimming took 3 bases from V and 4 from J, leaving 9 bases between them.

The rearrangement joins TRBV7-3 to TRBJ1-6, with a weak D call TRBD1 (6 bases). Germline V CDR1 and CDR2: SGHTA, FQGTGA. V lost 2 bases to trimming and J lost 5 bases, with 7 bases between them. The CDR3 extends over 14 amino acids. The CDR3 DNA reads as TGTGCCAGCAGCTTACAGGGGAATAATTCACCCCTCCACTTT. Protein: CASSLQGNNSPLHF. Variable domain in full (rest from reference TRBV7-3 and TRBJ1-6): GAGVSQTPSNKVTEKGKYVELRCDPISGHTALYWYRQSLGQGPEFLIYFQGTGAADDSGLPNDRFFAVRPEGSVSTLKIQRTERGDSAVYLCASSLQGNNSPLHFGNGTRLTVT.